This T cell receptor beta chain was captured in a study of STAT5B mutations in CD4+ large granular lymphocyte leukemia. Study in general: Among healthy controls, a particular HLA allele went with more CDR3 'QG' motifs.

Germline V gene data show CDR1 as SGHRS and CDR2 as YFSETQ. V was pared by 2 bases and J by 7 bases, with 18 bases between. The CDR3 has 15 residues. Overall study findings and caveats: No patients shared main leukemic clonotypes, though roughly 23% appeared at low frequency elsewhere.

As to this clone: Its antigen is as yet unknown.

Using immunoSEQ multiplex PCR, the repertoire was profiled, and TCRdb retains in-frame clones only, with some absent. The table shows roughly 41,000 clones, with more than 70% occurring only once. Sequenced: CD4+ T cells from blood buffy coats. V is TRBV5-1 and J is TRBJ1-1; D is uncertain. This TCR was sampled from a human donor in good health. CDR3 residues: CASSLGLYSVGEAFF. As DNA, the CDR3 is TGCGCCAGCAGCTTAGGTTTGTACTCGGTCGGTGAAGCTTTCTTT.